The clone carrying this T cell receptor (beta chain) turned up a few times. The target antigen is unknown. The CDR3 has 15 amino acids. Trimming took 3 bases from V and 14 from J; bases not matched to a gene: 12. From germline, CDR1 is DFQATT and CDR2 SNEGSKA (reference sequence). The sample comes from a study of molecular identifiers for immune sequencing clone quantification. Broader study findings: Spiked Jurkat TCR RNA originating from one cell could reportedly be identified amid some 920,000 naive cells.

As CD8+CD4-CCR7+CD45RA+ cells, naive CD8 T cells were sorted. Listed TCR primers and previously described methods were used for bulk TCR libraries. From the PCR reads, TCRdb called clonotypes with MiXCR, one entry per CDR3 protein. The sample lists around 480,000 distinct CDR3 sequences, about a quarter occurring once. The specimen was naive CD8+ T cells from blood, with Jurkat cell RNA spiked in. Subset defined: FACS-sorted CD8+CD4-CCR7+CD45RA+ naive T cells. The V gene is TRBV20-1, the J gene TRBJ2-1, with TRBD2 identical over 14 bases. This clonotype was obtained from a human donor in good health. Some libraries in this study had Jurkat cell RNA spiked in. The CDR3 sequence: CSASSGTSGSLVEFF. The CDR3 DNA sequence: TGCAGTGCTAGTTCCGGGACTAGCGGGAGTCTCGTGGAGTTCTTC.